This T cell receptor beta chain was retrieved from a study of tumor-infiltrating lymphocytes in localized non-small cell lung cancer. Overall study: Several tumor histologies, both smoking statuses, and some post-neoadjuvant chemotherapy samples were included. Tumor tissue and non-adjacent uninvolved lung came from each patient. Broader study findings: Compared with uninvolved lung, tumors showed higher T cell infiltration by TCRbeta sequencing. Not all patients were TCR sequenced, owing to tissue quantity.

Only in-frame clones appear in the TCRdb table, and some are missing; sequencing was by immunoSEQ multiplex PCR. The table has about 23,000 clones, around 70% seen once; the top ten hold about 15%. Comment on this clone: Its cognate antigen is unknown.

CDR1 is WSHSY and CDR2 is SAAADI in the germline V gene. This CDR3 has 11 residues. The V and J ends lost 2 bases and 5 bases respectively, with 1 base between them. The chain employs TRBV10-2 and TRBJ1-3, with no clear D. The receptor's source is a human donor with non-small cell lung cancer. Sequencing input: lung tumor tissue. CDR3 residues: CASSERNTIYF. CDR3 nucleotide sequence: TGCGCCAGCAGTGAGAGAAACACCATATATTTT.